This T cell receptor (beta chain) was observed in a study of glioma-infiltrating T cells after dendritic cell vaccination. At the level of the study: Samples are from glioblastoma patients in Phase I and II dendritic cell vaccine trials. Dendritic cells derived from monocytes and pulsed with autologous tumor lysate formed the vaccine. At biweekly intervals, patients got three intradermal dendritic cell vaccine injections.

The repertoire was sequenced with immunoSEQ multiplex PCR; TCRdb's copy has only in-frame clones and lacks some. This repertoire shows tens of thousands of clones, almost 85% found once; its top ten account for 2.1%. With 0 bases removed from V and 0 bases from J, the gap between germline ends came to 13 bases. CDR3 length: 17 residues. In germline, CDR1 is SGDLS, CDR2 YYNGEE. The sequences come from blood, collected before dendritic cell vaccination. The TCR was taken from a human donor with glioblastoma. This chain joins TRBV9 and TRBJ1-3, with D possibly being TRBD1 (6 bases). CDR3 coding DNA: TGTGCCAGCAGCGTAGGAGGTTGGGACATCTCTGGAAACACCATATATTTT. Protein sequence: CASSVGGWDISGNTIYF.